This T cell receptor (beta chain) originates from a study of blood T cell repertoires in COVID-19. As for the study in general: Samples came from the United States, Italy and Spain, spanning acute and convalescent COVID-19. The analysed material was cDNA or gDNA that came from T cells, B-cell-depleted T cells, or PBMCs.

Per the original methods: Quantification of nucleated cells was approximated via reference gene primer amplification. The method was immunoSEQ multiplex PCR; TCRdb's version includes in-frame clones alone and lacks a portion of them. V and J calls and clone size follow that table, whereas D and trimming were derived from the DNA. The sample has under 30,000 clones, roughly 84% seen once. Germline V gives CDR1 SGDLS, CDR2 YYNGEE. V was shortened by 4 bases and J by 2 bases, with 22 bases between the two germline ends. This CDR3 comprises 18 residues. Sequencing used peripheral blood. V usage is TRBV9 and J usage is TRBJ2-1, with a possible D match to TRBD2 (6 bases). The source of this sequence is a human donor in a cohort sampled during active COVID-19. The chain's CDR3 is CASSSGTLGLEAYNEQFF. The CDR3 region has the DNA TGTGCCAGCAGCTCCGGGACTCTCGGGTTGGAGGCCTACAATGAGCAGTTCTTC.